Detailed here is one T cell receptor beta chain. Germline is not matched at one junction end, which may reflect a read error. The germline CDR1 and CDR2 sequences are SEHNR and FQNEAQ (reference sequence). This CDR3 has 17 residues. The sorted Tregs were CD4+CD25+CD127-/low cells. MiXCR was run by TCRdb on the 5' RACE reads, yielding one entry per CDR3 protein. The sample contains about 32,000 distinct CDR3 sequences, more than 20% of which appear only once. Source material: tumor-infiltrating Tregs sorted from the breast tumor. The source of this sequence is a female donor with breast cancer. The rearrangement links TRBV7-9 to TRBJ2-1; 9 bases are shared with TRBD2. The CDR3 sequence: CASSLGGVRGRADEQFF. In DNA form, the CDR3 reads TGTGCCAGCAGCTTAGGCGGCGTGCGCGGGAGGGCAGATGAGCAGTTTTTC.